The sample holds many counts of the clone carrying this T cell receptor beta chain. This entry is derived from a study of early T cells in non-severe SARS-CoV-2 infection. V was clipped by 7 bases and J by 0 bases, with 13 bases between them. The CDR3 runs to 15 residues. The germline V gene encodes CDR1 SNHLY and CDR2 FYNNEI. Unique molecular identifiers were affixed to single, distinct cDNA molecules. Via MiXCR, TCRdb re-called the 5' RACE reads, giving one row per CDR3 protein. The profile covers over 45,000 distinct CDR3 sequences, with 5.6% appearing a single time and 4.5% taken by the ten largest.

The specimen was whole blood. The J gene is TRBJ1-3, the V gene TRBV2; D is unclear. The TCR comes from an adult who was a healthcare worker with PCR-confirmed SARS-CoV-2 infection or an uninfected control (not recorded which). The CDR3: CASTRGDDSGNTIYF. DNA for the CDR3: TGTGCCAGCACCCGCGGGGATGACTCTGGAAACACCATATATTTT.